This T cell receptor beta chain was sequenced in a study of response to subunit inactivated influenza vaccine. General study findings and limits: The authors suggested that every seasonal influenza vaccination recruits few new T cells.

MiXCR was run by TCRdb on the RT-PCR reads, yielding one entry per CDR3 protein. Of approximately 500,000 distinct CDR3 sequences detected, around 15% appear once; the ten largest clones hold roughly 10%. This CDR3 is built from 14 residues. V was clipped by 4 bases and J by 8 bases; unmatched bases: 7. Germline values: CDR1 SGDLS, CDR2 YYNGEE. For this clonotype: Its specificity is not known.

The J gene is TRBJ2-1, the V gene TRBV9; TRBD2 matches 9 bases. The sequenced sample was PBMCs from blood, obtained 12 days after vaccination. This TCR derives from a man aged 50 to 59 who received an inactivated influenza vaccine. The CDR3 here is CASSPGTSLHEQFF. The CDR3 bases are TGTGCCAGCAGCCCCGGGACTAGCCTTCATGAGCAGTTCTTC.